The 7 T cell receptor beta chains below come from one sample, sequenced in a study of control samples from healthy donors and cancer patients. Profiled with immunoSEQ multiplex PCR; TCRdb holds only in-frame clones, not every one. The data contain 80,000 to 85,000 clones, nearly 90% of them singletons. The sequencing sample was made of blood. The receptors here all came from a woman in her forties or fifties in good health.

V gene TRBV24-1 combines with J gene TRBJ1-2; 9 bases agree with TRBD1. The CDR3 runs 16 residues. Trimming at V came to 5 bases and at J to 4 bases, leaving 10 bases not matched to a gene. The germline V gene has CDR1 KGHDR and CDR2 SFDVKD. The CDR3 reads CATSAQGSGQGYGYTF. The CDR3 DNA is TGTGCCACCAGTGCCCAAGGATCGGGACAGGGCTATGGCTACACCTTC.

This clone was recorded only once. The V call is TRBV19, the J call TRBJ1-3, with D uncertain. V was shortened by 5 bases and J by 0 bases, with 23 bases between the two germline ends. CDR1 LNHDA and CDR2 SQIVND come from the germline V gene (reference sequence). The CDR3 contains 19 residues. CDR3: CASSQSGGDPGYSGNTIYF. In nucleotides, the CDR3 is TGTGCCAGTAGTCAATCGGGAGGTGACCCCGGCTACTCTGGAAACACCATATATTTT.

The chain employs TRBV5-1 and TRBJ2-1; D is possibly TRBD1 or TRBD2 (6 bases each). The V gene lost 4 bases and the J gene lost 3 bases, with 14 bases spanning the gap. The CDR3 contains 15 residues. The germline V gene has CDR1 SGHRS and CDR2 YFSETQ. CDR3: CASSDPGALYNEQFF. The CDR3 DNA reads TGCGCCAGCAGCGATCCGGGGGCCCTCTACAATGAGCAGTTCTTC.

This chain connects TRBV7-9 to TRBJ2-4; D not resolved. The ends were cut back, 0 bases at V and 10 bases at J, with 7 bases in the middle. Looked up from germline, CDR1 is SEHNR and CDR2 is FQNEAQ (reference sequence). The CDR3 is 12 residues long. For the CDR3, the DNA is TGTGCCAGCAGCTTAGCACCGTGGATTCAGTACTTC. It codes for CASSLAPWIQYF.

The J gene is TRBJ2-5, the V gene TRBV5-4; 9 nucleotides align to TRBD2. The V gene end was trimmed by 0 bases and the J gene end by 1 base; junction bases not matched to a gene: 7. CDR1 and CDR2 from the germline V gene are SGHNT and YYREEE (reference sequence). The length of the CDR3 is 17 residues. The CDR3 DNA reads as TGTGCCAGCAGCTTGGGAGTAGCGGGGGTCATCCAAGAGACCCAGTACTTC. Protein product: CASSLGVAGVIQETQYF.

The chain carries TRBV20-1 and TRBJ1-1; D is ambiguous. Germline loops: CDR1 DFQATT, CDR2 SNEGSKA (reference sequence). Trimming removed 8 bases at V and 7 bases at J, with 14 bases between. This CDR3 region has 11 residues. The CDR3, as DNA: TGCAGTCTACTCAAGGACGATGAAGCTTTCTTT. Encoded protein: CSLLKDDEAFF.

V gene TRBV3-1 (or the pseudogene TRBV3-2) combines with J gene TRBJ1-6; 10 positions agree with TRBD1. There are 17 residues in the CDR3. Per the germline V gene, CDR1 is LGHDT and CDR2 is YNNKEL (reference sequence). Trimming removed 0 bases from V and 9 bases from J; junction bases left unmatched: 8. CDR3 DNA sequence: TGTGCCAGCAGCCAAGATCTTCCGGGACAGGGGACTTCACCCCTCCACTTT. Residues: CASSQDLPGQGTSPLHF.